This T cell receptor (beta chain) was recorded in a study of T cell clonotyping in hematopoietic cell transplantation. General study results and limits: Cells were unsorted, so CD4 and CD8 contributions were not separated. Graft donor and pretransplant recipient Inverse Simpson Index values predicted broader posttransplant TCR diversity.

Trimming stripped 3 bases from V and 5 bases from J, with 11 bases between. Germline CDR1 is SGHRS and CDR2 is YFSETQ. The CDR3 loop spans 14 amino acids. TCRdb keeps only in-frame clones here, not all; method: immunoSEQ multiplex PCR. This repertoire shows 850 to 900 clones, about 60% found once; its top ten account for around half. For this clone: What it binds is not known.

The V gene is TRBV5-1, the J gene TRBJ2-2, with D possibly being TRBD2 (7 bases). The receptor's source is a male patient aged 55-69 years who had an allogeneic stem cell transplant, so the T cells may come from the graft donor. Some clones in this sample may be carry-over from other donors' samples. The specimen was peripheral blood mononuclear cells, collected 30 days after allogeneic stem cell transplant. The CDR3 loop reads CASSSGGRTGELFF. The CDR3 nucleotides are TGCGCCAGCAGCTCGGGGGGCCGGACCGGGGAGCTGTTTTTT.